This T cell receptor beta chain is drawn from a study of response to subunit inactivated influenza vaccine (dated by TCRdb to the late 2010s). In the study overall: Deep quantitative T cell receptor repertoire profiling was used in the study to track responses to a trivalent subunit inactivated influenza vaccine.

Here V drops 5 bases and J drops 4 bases, and the junction holds 6 bases not matched to any gene. CDR1 and CDR2 are drawn from the germline V gene: MNHEY, SVGAGI. The CDR3 sequence holds 15 residues, the cysteine and phenylalanine included. The read is trimmed to its CDR3 DNA, 45 bases read in frame from base 1. Preparation of the library involved RT-PCR. TCRdb lists the instrument as Illumina HiSeq 2500. TCRdb reprocessed the public reads (quality trimming at Q25 with fastp, clone calling with MiXCR) and kept in-frame beta chains. Rows with a matching CDR3 protein are joined into one entry that keeps the most common DNA and genes. This sample comprises a few hundred thousand distinct CDR3 sequences, less than 15% of them detected only once. The top ten constitute around 10% of the sample. Study-level results and caveats: The authors suggested that each seasonal influenza vaccination may recruit only a limited number of new T cells.

The sample holds a few counts of this clonotype. Its binding antigen is unknown. The record has no base qualities; no much larger clone is one base away. The receptor chain draws on TRBV6-5 and TRBJ2-7, and 12 bases in between align with TRBD1. The sample here was PBMCs from blood, taken 12 days after vaccination. The sequence came from a man aged 50 to 59 who received an inactivated influenza vaccine. Donor details come from another sample of the same person, matched by shared clones. The bases are TGTGCCAGCAGTAACGGGGGACAGGGGGCTTACGAGCAGTACTTC. Its product reads: CASSNGGQGAYEQYF.